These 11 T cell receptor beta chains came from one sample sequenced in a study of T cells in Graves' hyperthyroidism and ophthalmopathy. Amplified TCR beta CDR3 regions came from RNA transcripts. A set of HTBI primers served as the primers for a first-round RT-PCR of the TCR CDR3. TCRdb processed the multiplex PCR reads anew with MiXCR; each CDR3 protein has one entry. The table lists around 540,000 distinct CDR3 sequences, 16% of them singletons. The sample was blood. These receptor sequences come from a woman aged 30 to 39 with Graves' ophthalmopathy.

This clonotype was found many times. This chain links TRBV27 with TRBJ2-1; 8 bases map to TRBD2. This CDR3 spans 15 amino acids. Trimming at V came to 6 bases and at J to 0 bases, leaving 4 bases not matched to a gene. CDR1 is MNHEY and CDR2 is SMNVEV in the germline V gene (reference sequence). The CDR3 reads CASSQGTSSYNEQFF. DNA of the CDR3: TGTGCCAGCAGCCAAGGGACTAGCTCCTACAATGAGCAGTTCTTC.

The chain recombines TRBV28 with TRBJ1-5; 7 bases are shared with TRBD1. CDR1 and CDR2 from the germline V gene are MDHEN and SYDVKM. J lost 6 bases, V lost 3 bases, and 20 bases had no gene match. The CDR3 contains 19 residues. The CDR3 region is CASSFFVGTGVVVSQPQHF. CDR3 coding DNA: TGTGCCAGCAGTTTTTTCGTCGGCACAGGGGTCGTGGTGAGTCAGCCCCAGCATTTT.

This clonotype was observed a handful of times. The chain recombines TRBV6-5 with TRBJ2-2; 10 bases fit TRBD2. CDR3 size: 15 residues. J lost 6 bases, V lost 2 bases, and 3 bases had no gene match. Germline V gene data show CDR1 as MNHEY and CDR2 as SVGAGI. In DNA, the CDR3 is TGTGCCAGCAGTTACCTAGCGGGAGACCCCGGGGAGCTGTTTTTT. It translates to CASSYLAGDPGELFF.

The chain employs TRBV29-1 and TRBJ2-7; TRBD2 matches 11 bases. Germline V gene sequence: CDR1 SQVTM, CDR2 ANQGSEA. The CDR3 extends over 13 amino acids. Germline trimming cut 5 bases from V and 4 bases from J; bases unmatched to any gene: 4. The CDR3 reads CSVKGLAEYEQYF. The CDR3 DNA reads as TGCAGCGTTAAGGGACTAGCGGAGTACGAGCAGTACTTC.

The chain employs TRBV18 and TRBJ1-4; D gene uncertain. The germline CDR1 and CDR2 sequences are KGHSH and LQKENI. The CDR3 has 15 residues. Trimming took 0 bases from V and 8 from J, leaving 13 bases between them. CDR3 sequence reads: CASSPPQAGGEKLFF. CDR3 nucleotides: TGTGCCAGCTCACCACCTCAGGCGGGTGGAGAAAAACTGTTTTTT. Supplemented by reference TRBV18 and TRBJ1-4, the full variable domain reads NAGVMQNPRHLVRRRGQEARLRCSPMKGHSHVYWYRQLPEEGLKFMVYLQKENIIDESGMPKERFSAEFPKEGPSILRIQQVVRGDSAAYFCASSPPQAGGEKLFFGSGTQLSVL.

DNA for the CDR3: TGTGCCAGCAGCCATAACACGGGACAGGGGGGAAGAGAGACCCAGTACTTC. The encoded protein is CASSHNTGQGGRETQYF. The chain is built from TRBV2 and TRBJ2-5, with 11 nucleotides matching TRBD1. V shed 6 bases, J shed 4 bases, and the junction held 13 bases outside the gene matches. This CDR3 region has 17 residues. Germline V gene sequence: CDR1 SNHLY, CDR2 FYNNEI.

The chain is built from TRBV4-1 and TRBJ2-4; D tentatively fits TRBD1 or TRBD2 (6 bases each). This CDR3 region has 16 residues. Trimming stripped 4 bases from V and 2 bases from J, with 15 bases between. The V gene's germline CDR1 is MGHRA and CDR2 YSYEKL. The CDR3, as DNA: TGCGCCAGCAGCCGAGTTGGGGGCGGGACCAAAAACATTCAGTACTTC. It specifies CASSRVGGGTKNIQYF.

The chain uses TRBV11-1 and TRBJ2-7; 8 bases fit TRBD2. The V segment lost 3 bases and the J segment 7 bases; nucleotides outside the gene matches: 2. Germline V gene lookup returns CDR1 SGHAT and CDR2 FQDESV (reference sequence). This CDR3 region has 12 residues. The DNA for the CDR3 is TGTGCCAGCAGCTTTCAGCGGGAGGAGCAGTACTTC. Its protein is CASSFQREEQYF.

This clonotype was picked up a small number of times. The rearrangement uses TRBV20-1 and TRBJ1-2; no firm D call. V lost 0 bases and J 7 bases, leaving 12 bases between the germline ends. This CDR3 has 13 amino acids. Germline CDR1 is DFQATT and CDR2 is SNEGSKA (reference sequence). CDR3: CSARDALNSGYTF. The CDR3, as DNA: TGCAGTGCTAGAGACGCATTGAACAGTGGCTACACCTTC.

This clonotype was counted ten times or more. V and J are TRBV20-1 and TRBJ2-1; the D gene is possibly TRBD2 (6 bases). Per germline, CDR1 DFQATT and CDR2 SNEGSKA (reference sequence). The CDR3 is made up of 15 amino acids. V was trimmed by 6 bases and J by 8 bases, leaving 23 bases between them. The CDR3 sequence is CSAQGLTGDAYEQFF. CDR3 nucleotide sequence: TGCAGTGCCCAGGGATTAACGGGAGATGCCTATGAGCAGTTCTTC.

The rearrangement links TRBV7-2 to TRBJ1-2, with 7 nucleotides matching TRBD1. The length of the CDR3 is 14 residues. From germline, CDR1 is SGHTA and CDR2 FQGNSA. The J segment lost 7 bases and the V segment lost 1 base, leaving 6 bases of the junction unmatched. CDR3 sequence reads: CASSLEQGLGGYTF. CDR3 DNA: TGTGCCAGCAGCTTAGAACAGGGGTTAGGTGGCTACACCTTC. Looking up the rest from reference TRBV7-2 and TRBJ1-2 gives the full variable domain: GAGVSQSPSNKVTEKGKDVELRCDPISGHTALYWYRQSLGQGLEFLIYFQGNSAPDKSGLPSDRFSAERTGGSVSTLTIQRTQQEDSAVYLCASSLEQGLGGYTFGSGTRLTVV.